The clone carrying this T cell receptor delta chain was counted once. A much larger clone differs from this one at a single base, so this may be a read error. Different DNA sequences within this sample yield the same CDR3. This sample stems from a study of gamma-delta chains in newborns, infants, children. On the study more broadly: Microbial exposure reportedly drives polyclonal innate γδ T cell expansion after birth.

After removal of 0 bases from V and 1 base from J, the junction contained 6 bases not matched to a gene. Per the germline V gene, CDR1 is GEAIGNYY and CDR2 is EKD. The CDR3 has 20 amino acids. TCRdb applied CATT to the reads for clone calling. In the table there are 8,000 or so delta-chain clones, around 3.4% of which are singletons. The chain carries TRDV2 and TRDJ3; 12 positions agree with TRDD3. The J gene, absent from TCRdb, was called here by matching the DNA to germline. The specimen was blood. The sequence was obtained from a child who was a newborn, infant or young child, either healthy, febrile or measles-vaccinated (not recorded which). DNA of the CDR3: TGTGCCTGTGACACCGTGCTGGGGGATACGCGGTCCTGGGACACCCGACAGATGTTTTTC. Encoded protein: CACDTVLGDTRSWDTRQMFF.